Following are 24 T cell receptor beta chains from one sample sequenced in a study of T cell responses to AZD1222 COVID-19 vaccine. Libraries were prepared by immunoSEQ multiplex PCR; TCRdb keeps only in-frame clonotypes and omits some of them. The sample carries 90,000 to 100,000 clones, about 85% recorded once. The sample in question was peripheral blood, obtained on day 0 of AZD1222 vaccination. The source of these receptors is an adult in good health.

This chain uses TRBV20-1 with TRBJ2-5; D remains ambiguous. The CDR3 has 11 amino acids. The V gene lost 6 bases and the J gene lost 5 bases, with 10 bases spanning the gap. The germline V gene has CDR1 DFQATT and CDR2 SNEGSKA (reference sequence). This CDR3 reads CSAETRETQYF. DNA of the CDR3: TGCAGTGCGGAAACTCGGGAGACCCAGTACTTC.

The V and J genes are TRBV2 and TRBJ1-2; 9 positions agree with TRBD1. The length of the CDR3 is 15 residues. CDR1 and CDR2 from the germline V gene are SNHLY and FYNNEI. J was trimmed by 5 bases and V by 2 bases; bases with no gene match: 6. This CDR3 is CASSETGGARYGYTF. The CDR3 coding sequence is TGTGCCAGCAGTGAAACAGGGGGCGCGAGATATGGCTACACCTTC. Looking up the rest from reference TRBV2 and TRBJ1-2 gives the full variable domain: EPEVTQTPSHQVTQMGQEVILRCVPISNHLYFYWYRQILGQKVEFLVSFYNNEISEKSEIFDDQFSVERPDGSNFTLKIRSTKLEDSAMYFCASSETGGARYGYTFGSGTRLTVV.

This chain links TRBV5-1 with TRBJ2-5; 9 positions agree with TRBD1. V gave up 0 bases and J gave up 8 bases; unmatched junction bases: 11. The CDR3 consists of 16 residues. Germline assignment: CDR1 SGHRS and CDR2 YFSETQ. The CDR3 sequence is CASSLARQGGLLTQYF. The CDR3 DNA sequence: TGCGCCAGCAGCTTGGCCCGACAGGGGGGACTCTTAACCCAGTACTTC.

The chain couples TRBV2 to TRBJ1-1; 7 positions match TRBD1. The trim removed 8 bases at V and 0 bases at J, leaving 12 bases unmatched. CDR3 length equals 16 residues. Germline V gives CDR1 SNHLY, CDR2 FYNNEI. The CDR3 region is CASGRHRGKVNTEAFF. CDR3 sequence (DNA): TGTGCCAGCGGGCGCCACAGGGGAAAGGTGAACACTGAAGCTTTCTTT.

The chain links TRBV10-3 to TRBJ1-2; 7 bases are a match to TRBD1. CDR3 length equals 13 residues. V lost 3 bases and J lost 8; bases outside the gene matches: 6. Germline CDR1 ENHRY, CDR2 SYGVKD. CDR3 nucleotide sequence: TGTGCCATCAGTGAAGACAGGGCCAAGGGCTACACCTTC. This gives the protein CAISEDRAKGYTF.

This rearrangement joins TRBV5-6 to TRBJ2-1; 12 positions match TRBD2. The germline V gene has CDR1 SGHDT and CDR2 YYEEEE. The CDR3 totals 15 residues. Trimming removed 4 bases from V and 5 bases from J; junction bases left unmatched: 4. CDR3 in amino acids: CASSPTSGGHNEQFF. CDR3 nucleotides: TGTGCCAGCAGCCCGACTAGCGGGGGTCACAATGAGCAGTTCTTC.

The chain carries TRBV9 and TRBJ1-3; TRBD1 matches at 7 bases. The trim removed 4 bases at V and 9 bases at J, leaving 13 bases unmatched. This CDR3 spans 15 amino acids. Germline CDR1 reads SGDLS; CDR2 reads YYNGEE. In nucleotides, the CDR3 is TGTGCCAGCAGCACACTGGGACAGCAGGACTCCACCATATATTTT. It is translated as CASSTLGQQDSTIYF.

The DNA of the CDR3 is TGCGCCAGCAGCTTGGGATACAGGTCGAACACCGGGGAGCTGTTTTTT. Protein sequence: CASSLGYRSNTGELFF. The rearrangement joins TRBV5-1 to TRBJ2-2, with TRBD1 as a possible D gene (5 bases). The CDR3 is 16 amino acids. Trimming removed 0 bases at V and 0 bases at J, with 9 bases between. From germline, CDR1 is SGHRS and CDR2 YFSETQ.

This chain joins TRBV6-2 or TRBV6-3 and TRBJ2-7, with D maybe TRBD2 (5 bases). CDR3 length: 15 amino acids. Germline CDR1 reads MNHEY; CDR2 reads SVGEGT. Trimming removed 2 bases at V and 0 bases at J, with 11 bases between. The CDR3 DNA reads as TGTGCCAGCAGTTACGGGGTAGCGTTCTCCTACGAGCAGTACTTC. As protein: CASSYGVAFSYEQYF.

The rearrangement links TRBV6-4 to TRBJ2-1, with D possibly being TRBD1 (5 bases). Germline V gene data show CDR1 as MRHNA and CDR2 as SNTAGT. The V gene lost 2 bases and the J gene lost 6 bases, with 11 bases spanning the gap. The CDR3 length is 14 residues. The CDR3 sequence is CASSDTQELNEQFF. The CDR3 DNA sequence: TGTGCCAGCAGTGACACACAGGAACTCAATGAGCAGTTCTTC.

The chain links TRBV6-2 or TRBV6-3 to TRBJ2-1, with D perhaps TRBD1 or TRBD2 (6 bases each). The CDR3 is made up of 14 amino acids. Looked up from germline, CDR1 is MNHEY and CDR2 is SVGEGT. The ends were cut back, 6 bases at V and 6 bases at J, with 15 bases in the middle. The CDR3: CASSLTGASNEQFF. The CDR3 DNA reads as TGTGCCAGCAGCCTTACGGGGGCATCCAATGAGCAGTTCTTC.

The chain uses TRBV7-8 and TRBJ1-5, with D unclear. This CDR3 has 13 residues. From germline, CDR1 is SGHVS and CDR2 FQNEAQ. V was shortened by 5 bases and J by 9 bases, with 14 bases between the two germline ends. CDR3 DNA sequence: TGTGCCAGCAGCGGGAAGGGCATGTCGCCCCAGCATTTT. Amino acid sequence: CASSGKGMSPQHF.

The chain joins TRBV13 to TRBJ2-7; TRBD1 matches 11 bases. Germline V lookup: CDR1 PRHDT, CDR2 FYEKMQ (reference sequence). Trimming took 7 bases from V and 4 from J; bases not matched to a gene: 3. The CDR3 loop spans 13 amino acids. CDR3 nucleotide sequence: TGTGCCAGCAAGGGACAGGGGGAATACGAGCAGTACTTC. Translation gives CASKGQGEYEQYF.

This rearrangement joins TRBV7-9 to TRBJ2-7, with 9 positions matching TRBD1. The CDR3 consists of 15 residues. Germline V gene sequence: CDR1 SEHNR, CDR2 FQNEAQ (reference sequence). J was trimmed by 4 bases and V by 5 bases; bases with no gene match: 9. The CDR3 sequence: CASSLIGQGIYEQYV. The CDR3 nucleotides are TGTGCCAGCAGCCTCATCGGACAGGGGATTTACGAGCAGTACGTC.

This chain joins TRBV28 and TRBJ1-4, with TRBD1 matching over 8 bases. The germline V gene encodes CDR1 MDHEN and CDR2 SYDVKM. This CDR3 is 16 amino acids long. Trimming cost V 7 bases and J 0 bases; bases outside gene matches: 7. CDR3 in DNA: TGTGCCAGCATAGCAGGGGGCGGTGCAACTAATGAAAAACTGTTTTTT. Translated, it gives CASIAGGGATNEKLFF.

The chain is built from TRBV14 and TRBJ1-1; TRBD1 might be the D (6 bases). Trimming stripped 1 base from V and 6 bases from J, with 15 bases between. CDR3 length equals 15 residues. CDR1 SGHDN and CDR2 FVKESK come from the germline V gene. CDR3 loop: CASSQGLGAVAEAFF. The CDR3 DNA reads as TGTGCCAGCAGCCAAGGTCTGGGGGCAGTCGCTGAAGCTTTCTTT.

The V call is TRBV7-3, the J call TRBJ1-1; D unclear. V lost 2 bases and J 5 bases, leaving 9 bases between the germline ends. Germline lookup yields CDR1 SGHTA and CDR2 FQGTGA. The CDR3 covers 13 residues. The DNA of the CDR3 is TGTGCCAGCAGCTTATTCGCCGGGACTGAAGCTTTCTTT. Translation: CASSLFAGTEAFF. The full variable domain, its missing parts supplied by reference TRBV7-3 and TRBJ1-1, is GAGVSQTPSNKVTEKGKYVELRCDPISGHTALYWYRQSLGQGPEFLIYFQGTGAADDSGLPNDRFFAVRPEGSVSTLKIQRTERGDSAVYLCASSLFAGTEAFFGQGTRLTVV.

This chain connects TRBV9 to TRBJ2-3, with D perhaps TRBD1 (7 bases). The CDR3 has 15 amino acids. From germline, CDR1 is SGDLS and CDR2 YYNGEE. V lost 3 bases and J 2 bases, leaving 13 bases between the germline ends. For the CDR3, the DNA is TGTGCCAGCAGCGGCCCAGGGGGGACCACAGATACGCAGTATTTT. This gives the protein CASSGPGGTTDTQYF. Using reference TRBV9 and TRBJ2-3 for the parts outside the CDR3, the full variable domain is DSGVTQTPKHLITATGQRVTLRCSPRSGDLSVYWYQQSLDQGLQFLIQYYNGEERAKGNILERFSAQQFPDLHSELNLSSLELGDSALYFCASSGPGGTTDTQYFGPGTRLTVL.

This clone was counted a few times. The J gene is TRBJ2-7, the V gene TRBV1; TRBD2 reflects the table's D call only, with no check against the DNA. TRBV1 is a recognized pseudogene. The CDR3 runs to 18 residues. The CDR3 sequence is CTSSHGTSGDYCSYEQYV. The DNA of the CDR3 is TGCACCAGCAGCCACGGGACTAGCGGTGACTACTGCTCCTACGAGCAGTACGTC.

This sequence joins TRBV18 and TRBJ1-5, with 7 bases matching TRBD1. Germline CDR1 KGHSH, CDR2 LQKENI. The CDR3 runs 14 residues. V was pared by 3 bases and J by 6 bases, with 5 bases of the junction left unmatched. The CDR3 bases are TGTGCCAGCTCACCGGGACAGACTGGTCAGCCCCAGCATTTT. It codes for CASSPGQTGQPQHF.

This chain connects TRBV19 to TRBJ2-1; 10 nucleotides agree with TRBD2. Unmatched junction bases numbered 5, after V lost 4 bases and J lost 8 bases. This CDR3 is built from 14 residues. Germline CDR1 and CDR2: LNHDA and SQIVND (reference sequence). The CDR3 DNA reads as TGTGCCAGTAGTACCCTAGCGGGGGCTGATGAGCAGTTCTTC. Protein: CASSTLAGADEQFF.

V is TRBV19 and J is TRBJ2-5, with D tentatively TRBD2 (6 bases). Trimming pared 7 bases from V and 5 bases from J, leaving 23 bases between. From germline, CDR1 is LNHDA and CDR2 SQIVND (reference sequence). CDR3 length: 16 residues. The CDR3 loop reads CASTSRPPGEVETQYF. CDR3 in DNA: TGTGCCAGTACCTCCAGACCCCCGGGAGAGGTGGAGACCCAGTACTTC.

The rearrangement joins TRBV5-6 to TRBJ2-2; D is perhaps TRBD2 (6 bases). V lost 7 bases, J lost 6 bases, and 13 bases lay in between. Per germline, CDR1 SGHDT and CDR2 YYEEEE. This CDR3 contains 13 residues. CDR3 nucleotide sequence: TGTGCCAGCCTCGGGGGATTATCCGGGGAGCTGTTTTTT. Protein sequence: CASLGGLSGELFF.

This clone was detected only once. CDR3 amino acids: CASSQDGTGLYEQYF. The CDR3 nucleotides are TGCGCCAGCAGCCAAGATGGGACAGGGCTGTACGAGCAGTACTTC. V is TRBV4-3 and J is TRBJ2-7; TRBD1 matches 9 bases. The CDR3 is 15 residues long. Germline V gives CDR1 LGHNA, CDR2 YSLEER. V shed 0 bases and J 4 bases; nucleotides not matched to a gene: 4.